This T cell receptor (beta chain) was found in a study of siplizumab effects on memory and regulatory T cells (dated by TCRdb to between 2017 and 2020). Regarding the complete study: The study examined how the anti-CD2 antibody siplizumab affects alloreactive T-cell subsets in allogeneic mixed lymphocyte reactions built from human PBMCs.

Study-wide findings and limitations: Greater diversity appeared to be present in unstimulated naive T cells than in memory T cells, and a substantial contribution to the alloresponse seemed to be made by naive cells. A naive or memory phenotype could not be assigned to roughly 75-96% of proliferating CD4+ or CD8+ clones. Siplizumab significantly lowered the cumulative frequency of alloreactive sequences that could be traced to unstimulated CD4+ memory T cells. Whether proliferating Tregs from siplizumab cultures actually had suppressive function was not functionally confirmed. Of the alloreactive CD4+ clones that could be mapped, the Treg-derived share averaged about 67% with siplizumab compared with 25% to 30% in control reactions. Because sequences below about 10^-5 frequency were poorly captured, only a minor fraction of alloreactive clones could be mapped to unstimulated subsets.

About this clone itself: What antigen it recognizes has not been identified. Per-base qualities were not stored, and no clone one base away is much larger.

The library was prepared using the immunoSEQ multiplex PCR assay. The deep sequencing platform assayed 80,000 to 100,000 TCR templates per sample. Genomic DNA extracted from sorted T cells was used for TCRbeta CDR3 sequencing. Per the authors' processing: The R programming language was used for clonal analysis of the TCRbeta CDR3 data. Comparing unstimulated samples against CFSE-low samples taken after the reaction was how alloreactive CD4+ and CD8+ clones were defined. By matching sequences to the repertoires of sorted unstimulated Treg and non-Treg cells, each alloreactive CD4+ clone was assigned a regulatory or non-regulatory origin. TCRdb stores this immuneACCESS table with in-frame sequences only. Part of the clones is absent; in the studies checked, under half of the shortfall reflects unresolved V genes, and no reason is known for the rest. V and J calls and clone size are given by that table; D and trimming were obtained from the DNA. This sample lists about 82,000 clones; 80% to 90% were detected once. The ten most abundant clones make up over 1.5% of the sample.

Reading the germline V gene gives CDR1 KGHSH and CDR2 LQKENI. V loses 2 bases of germline sequence and J loses 3 bases, and the interval between the two ends is 12 bases. The cysteine opens and the phenylalanine closes a CDR3 of 15 amino acids. Only the CDR3 DNA is retained, 45 bases long and in frame from the first base. Sorted unstimulated T cells and proliferating T cells recovered from mixed lymphocyte reactions underwent TCRbeta CDR3 sequencing. Fresh whole blood from about ten HLA-typed healthy donors served as the source for isolating PBMCs. To map where alloreactive clones came from, unstimulated CD4+ regulatory T cells were FACS-sorted.

This sequence originates from a human donor in good health. Sequencing was done on a sample of Tregs sorted from blood. The V gene is TRBV18 and the J gene is TRBJ2-3; a confident D gene designation cannot be given. This receptor carries the CDR3 CASSPEGLGTDTQYF. The DNA is TGTGCCAGCTCACCAGAAGGGCTGGGGACAGATACGCAGTATTTT.